This T cell receptor beta chain was recovered during a study of blood T cell repertoires in COVID-19. Study overall: There were acute and convalescent COVID-19 samples, and they came from the United States, Italy and Spain. PBMCs, B-cell-depleted T cells, or T cells provided the cDNA or gDNA that made up the material.

In the original analysis: Reference gene primer amplification gave estimated nucleated cell counts. Method: immunoSEQ multiplex PCR; TCRdb's copy keeps in-frame clones and lacks some. Clone size and V and J calls were adopted from that table, with D and trimming inferred from the DNA. Of around 140,000 clones in the sample, about 91% were seen once. What was sequenced was peripheral blood. This receptor was taken from a middle-aged man with acute or convalescent COVID-19.

The CDR3 sequence is CASSSSPGQGPYGYTF. Written as DNA, the CDR3 is TGCGCCAGCAGCTCTTCGCCGGGACAGGGCCCCTATGGCTACACCTTC. This sequence joins TRBV5-1 and TRBJ1-2, with 9 bases aligning to TRBD1. Trimming removed 3 bases from V and 4 bases from J; junction bases left unmatched: 10. CDR1 and CDR2 from the germline V gene are SGHRS and YFSETQ. The length of the CDR3 is 16 residues.